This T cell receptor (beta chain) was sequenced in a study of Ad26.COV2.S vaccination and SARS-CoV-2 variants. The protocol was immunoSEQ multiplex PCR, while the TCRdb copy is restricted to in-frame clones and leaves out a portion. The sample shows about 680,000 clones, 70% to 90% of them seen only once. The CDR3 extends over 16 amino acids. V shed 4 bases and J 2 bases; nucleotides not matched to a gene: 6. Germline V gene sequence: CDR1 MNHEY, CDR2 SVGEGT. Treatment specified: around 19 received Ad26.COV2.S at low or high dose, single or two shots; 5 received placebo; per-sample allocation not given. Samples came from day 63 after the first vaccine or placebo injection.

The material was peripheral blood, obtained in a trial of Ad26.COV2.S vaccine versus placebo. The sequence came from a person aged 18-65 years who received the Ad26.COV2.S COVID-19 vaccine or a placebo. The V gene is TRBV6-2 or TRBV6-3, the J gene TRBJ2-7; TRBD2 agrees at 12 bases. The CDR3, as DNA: TGTGCCAGCAGTTTAAGACTAGCGGGGGACCCCTACGAGCAGTACTTC. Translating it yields CASSLRLAGDPYEQYF.